This passage covers 17 T cell receptor beta chains from one sample sequenced in a study of blood T cells in healthy people across ages. Sample-barcoded 5' priming and a J-beta primer mix drove a second PCR of about 7 to 11 cycles. Using its own MiXCR run on the 5' RACE reads, TCRdb lists one record per CDR3 protein. This table holds 790,000 or so distinct CDR3 sequences, about 61% found once. The sequenced material came from blood. The receptor source for this set is a man aged 35 to 55 in good health.

The V and J genes are TRBV28 and TRBJ2-7; D is possibly TRBD1 (6 bases). The CDR3 consists of 18 residues. The ends were cut back, 4 bases at V and 1 base at J, with 23 bases in the middle. CDR1 MDHEN and CDR2 SYDVKM come from the germline V gene. For the CDR3, the DNA is TGTGCCAGCAGTTCTCGGAACGTCAGGGGTTTAGCTTCCTACGAGCAGTACTTC. It yields the protein CASSSRNVRGLASYEQYF.

The V call is TRBV27, the J call TRBJ2-7; 7 bases line up with TRBD1. This CDR3 spans 14 amino acids. Unmatched junction bases numbered 4, after V lost 5 bases and J lost 0 bases. Germline V gene lookup returns CDR1 MNHEY and CDR2 SMNVEV (reference sequence). This CDR3 is CASSLTGVSYEQYF. In DNA form, the CDR3 reads TGTGCCAGCAGTCTTACAGGGGTCTCCTACGAGCAGTACTTC.

The V and J genes are TRBV3-1 and TRBJ1-5, with D perhaps matching TRBD1 (5 bases). The CDR3 runs to 14 residues. Germline V gene sequence: CDR1 LGHDT, CDR2 YNNKEL (reference sequence). V lost 1 base and J lost 4, with 8 bases in between. The CDR3 spells CASSQGTLNQPQHF. CDR3 nucleotides: TGTGCCAGCAGCCAAGGGACACTTAATCAGCCCCAGCATTTT.

This clonotype was recorded only once. The rearrangement joins TRBV11-2 to TRBJ1-2; 7 bases fit TRBD1. Losses at the gene ends were 5 bases for V and 6 bases for J; bases not matched to a gene: 15. The CDR3 contains 16 residues. Germline CDR1 and CDR2: SGHAT and FQNNGV. The CDR3 loop is CASSISGGGGGDGYTF. The CDR3 DNA sequence: TGTGCCAGCAGCATATCGGGGGGAGGGGGCGGTGATGGCTACACCTTC.

The chain carries TRBV20-1 and TRBJ2-1, with TRBD2 matching 7 bases. This CDR3 spans 17 amino acids. Trimming cost V 0 bases and J 8 bases; bases outside gene matches: 16. Germline values: CDR1 DFQATT, CDR2 SNEGSKA (reference sequence). CDR3 nucleotides: TGCAGTGCTAGAGATCAGACTAGCCGAAGACCAAACCATGAGCAGTTCTTC. Translation: CSARDQTSRRPNHEQFF.

The chain combines TRBV7-2 with TRBJ2-7, with 9 bases identical to TRBD1. This CDR3 has 15 residues. V trimming: 5 bases; J trimming: 6 bases; junction bases outside the gene matches: 11. Germline lookup yields CDR1 SGHTA and CDR2 FQGNSA. In nucleotides, the CDR3 is TGTGCCAGCAGCCGCCGCGGGGACAGGGTCGGCGAGCAGTACTTC. This translates into CASSRRGDRVGEQYF.

This clonotype was observed a handful of times. The chain combines TRBV27 with TRBJ1-2, with 9 bases identical to TRBD1. V dropped 5 bases and J dropped 4; count of bases not matched to a gene: 5. Germline values: CDR1 MNHEY, CDR2 SMNVEV (reference sequence). The CDR3 has 14 amino acids. In nucleotides, the CDR3 is TGTGCCAGCAGTAGAGGACAGGGGTCCTATGGCTACACCTTC. As protein: CASSRGQGSYGYTF.

The CDR3 bases are TGTGCCAGCAGCTTGTCCGGGACGGCGAAGCCACCCCTCCACTTT. Translating gives CASSLSGTAKPPLHF. The chain employs TRBV27 and TRBJ1-6, with TRBD1 as a possible D gene (5 bases). Looked up from germline, CDR1 is MNHEY and CDR2 is SMNVEV (reference sequence). The CDR3 consists of 15 residues. Trimming left V 6 bases short and J 11 bases short, with 20 bases between.

V gene TRBV29-1 combines with J gene TRBJ2-3; D perhaps matches TRBD2 (5 bases). The germline gives CDR1 SQVTM, CDR2 ANQGSEA. V was clipped by 3 bases and J by 3 bases, with 13 bases between them. This CDR3 region has 14 residues. This chain's CDR3 is CSVDVAGLTDTQYF. DNA for the CDR3: TGCAGCGTTGATGTGGCGGGCCTGACAGATACGCAGTATTTT.

The chain joins TRBV6-1 to TRBJ2-1; D is unclear. Germline CDR1 reads MNHNS; CDR2 reads SASEGT. The CDR3 consists of 15 residues. V was cut by 4 bases and J by 8 bases, with 18 bases left in between. The CDR3 DNA sequence: TGTGCCAGCAGTGCGGCACACGGCCAGCGCGATGAGCAGTTCTTC. Translated, it gives CASSAAHGQRDEQFF.

This clonotype was observed once. The chain uses TRBV28 and TRBJ2-3; D is ambiguous. Looked up from germline, CDR1 is MDHEN and CDR2 is SYDVKM. V gave up 8 bases and J gave up 3 bases, with 12 bases separating them. This CDR3 has 13 amino acids. The CDR3 loop reads CASARQATDTQYF. DNA for the CDR3: TGTGCCAGCGCCCGCCAGGCGACAGATACGCAGTATTTT. The whole variable domain, remainder taken from reference TRBV28 and TRBJ2-3, is DVKVTQSSRYLVKRTGEKVFLECVQDMDHENMFWYRQDPGLGLRLIYFSYDVKMKEKGDIPEGYSVSREKKERFSLILESASTNQTSMYLCASARQATDTQYFGPGTRLTVL.

This clonotype has a handful of counts. This chain uses TRBV12-3 or TRBV12-4 with TRBJ2-5; D is possibly TRBD1 (6 bases). The J call may be in error: the DNA end matches TRBJ2-7 better. This CDR3 contains 12 residues. The CDR3 loop reads CASSATGTEQYF. In DNA, the CDR3 is TGTGCCAGCAGCGCAACAGGGACCGAGCAGTACTTC.

The chain recombines TRBV5-1 with TRBJ1-6; 7 positions match TRBD1. This CDR3 contains 14 residues. The J segment lost 7 bases and the V segment lost 4 bases, leaving 5 bases of the junction unmatched. Germline values: CDR1 SGHRS, CDR2 YFSETQ. The CDR3 loop is CASSEGQQNSPLHF. For the CDR3, the DNA is TGCGCCAGCAGCGAGGGACAGCAAAATTCACCCCTCCACTTT.

The chain carries TRBV3-1 and TRBJ2-7; possibly TRBD2 for D (5 bases). The CDR3 has 12 amino acids. Germline V gene data show CDR1 as LGHDT and CDR2 as YNNKEL (reference sequence). The V end lost 8 bases, the J end lost 3 bases, and 11 bases lay between the germline ends. The CDR3 DNA sequence: TGTGCCAGCGGCGACTATTTCTACGAGCAGTACTTC. Translated: CASGDYFYEQYF.

The genes are TRBV9 and TRBJ1-2; tentatively, D is TRBD1 (5 bases). The V and J ends lost 0 bases and 4 bases respectively, with 10 bases between them. Germline V gives CDR1 SGDLS, CDR2 YYNGEE. The CDR3 covers 14 residues. CDR3 protein: CASSVGEGIYGYTF. For the CDR3, the DNA is TGTGCCAGCAGCGTAGGAGAGGGGATCTATGGCTACACCTTC. The entire variable domain, with the rest obtained from reference TRBV9 and TRBJ1-2, is as follows: DSGVTQTPKHLITATGQRVTLRCSPRSGDLSVYWYQQSLDQGLQFLIQYYNGEERAKGNILERFSAQQFPDLHSELNLSSLELGDSALYFCASSVGEGIYGYTFGSGTRLTVV.

V is TRBV28 and J is TRBJ1-2, with D tentatively TRBD1 (5 bases). V lost 4 bases to trimming and J lost 4 bases, with 25 bases between them. This CDR3 region has 18 residues. Looked up from germline, CDR1 is MDHEN and CDR2 is SYDVKM. CDR3: CASSSPPPASVQGYGYTF. The CDR3 bases are TGTGCCAGCAGTTCCCCACCCCCCGCGAGCGTGCAGGGCTATGGCTACACCTTC.

This clonotype has a handful of counts. The V and J genes are TRBV7-2 and TRBJ2-3, with D perhaps TRBD1 (6 bases). The CDR3 runs 16 residues. V was pared by 5 bases and J by 1 base, with 16 bases between. Germline assignment: CDR1 SGHTA and CDR2 FQGNSA. The CDR3 DNA reads TGTGCCAGCAGCCCACCGGACAGTTCTGGCACAGATACGCAGTATTTT. It codes for CASSPPDSSGTDTQYF.